This note documents a single T cell receptor (beta chain) sequence. The sample's time point: newly diagnosed GD, antithyroid drugs for less than 3 months. Isolated PBMC RNA provided the starting material for the TCR library. The data were obtained in a study of regulatory T cells in long-lasting Graves disease. The CDR3 consists of 18 residues. Trimming shortened V by 6 bases and J by 1 base, and 21 bases separated the two germline ends. The germline V gene has CDR1 SEHNR and CDR2 FQNEAQ (reference sequence). In building TCR beta libraries, iRepertoire HTBI primers were used together with Arm-PCR of CDR3 regions. In the authors' methods: Analysis of the samples identified around 60 TRBV and more than eleven TRBJ segments. TCRdb reprocessed the multiplex PCR reads with MiXCR, giving one entry per CDR3 protein. The V and J calls follow TCRdb's processing rather than the paper's. The data show roughly 500,000 distinct CDR3 sequences, roughly 14% seen once.

This sample also appeared in a second study, on T cells in Graves' hyperthyroidism and ophthalmopathy. That report notes: Patients showing uncontrolled infection, other autoimmune disease, pregnancy or lactation were ineligible. Within blood appeared most thyroid clonotypes that had expanded above 0.001.

The TCR originated in a man aged 25-45 years with Graves disease. The chain recombines TRBV7-9 with TRBJ2-2; TRBD1 is a possible D gene (6 bases). This specimen was peripheral blood mononuclear cells (PBMCs), taken at new diagnosis, from a patient treated with antithyroid drugs. As DNA, the CDR3 is TGTGCCAGCAGAAGGAGACAGGTAGAGGCTCGGAACACCGGGGAGCTGTTTTTT. Amino acids: CASRRRQVEARNTGELFF.